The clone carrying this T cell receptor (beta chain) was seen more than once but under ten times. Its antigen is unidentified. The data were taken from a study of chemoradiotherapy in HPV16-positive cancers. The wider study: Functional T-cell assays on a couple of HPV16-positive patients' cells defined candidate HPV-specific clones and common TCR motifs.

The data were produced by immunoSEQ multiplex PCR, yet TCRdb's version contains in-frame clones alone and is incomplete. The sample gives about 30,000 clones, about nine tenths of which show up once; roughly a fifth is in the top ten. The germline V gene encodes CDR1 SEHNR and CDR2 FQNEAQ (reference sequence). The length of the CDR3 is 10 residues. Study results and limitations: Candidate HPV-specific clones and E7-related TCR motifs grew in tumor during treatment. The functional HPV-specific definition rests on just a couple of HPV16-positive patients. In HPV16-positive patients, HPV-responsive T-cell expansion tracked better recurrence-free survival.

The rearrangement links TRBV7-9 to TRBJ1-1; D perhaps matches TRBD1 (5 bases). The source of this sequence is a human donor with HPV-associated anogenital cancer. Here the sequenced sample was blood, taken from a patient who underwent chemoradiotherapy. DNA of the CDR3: TGTGTGGCGGGGGACACTGAAGCTTTCTTT. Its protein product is CVAGDTEAFF. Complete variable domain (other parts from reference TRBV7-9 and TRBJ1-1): DTGVSQNPRHKITKRGQNVTFRCDPISEHNRLYWYRQTLGQGPEFLTYFQNEAQLEKSRLLSDRFSAERPKGSFSTLEIQRTEQGDSAMYLCVAGDTEAFFGQGTRLTVV.